This T cell receptor (beta chain) was obtained from a study of regulatory T cells after allogeneic stem cell transplantation (dated by TCRdb to 2016 to 2019). Regarding the study in general: Patients were divided into groups based on whether acute graft-versus-host disease developed within 100 days of stem cell transplantation. Conventional CD4+ T cells defined as CD4+CD25+/-CD127+ were also sorted and TCR-sequenced for comparison in the study. CD4+CD25+CD127- regulatory T cells were isolated from patient PBMCs by fluorescence-activated cell sorting. The study compared the regulatory T-cell TCR repertoire after allogeneic stem cell transplantation between patients with and without acute graft-versus-host disease. Study-level results and caveats: Whether or not patients had graft-versus-host disease, conventional CD4+ T-cell repertoire diversity showed no significant difference. Because the patient sample size was small, the findings needed validation in a larger cohort. In non-GvHD patients, the top 10 regulatory T-cell clones took up a significantly larger share of the repertoire, which suggests that presumably allo-specific protective clones had expanded. No regulatory T-cell clones were found in all patients, and the number of sorted cells showed no significant correlation with the inverse Simpson index. The regulatory T-cell TCR repertoire was less diverse and more focused in patients without graft-versus-host disease than in patients with graft-versus-host disease.

Concerning this clonotype itself: Its antigen is unknown. The junction departs from germline at one end; a sequencing error may be responsible.

Read against the paper, the sample's time point label means: 30 days after allogeneic hematopoietic stem cell transplantation. At 30 days after allogeneic hematopoietic stem cell transplantation, peripheral blood mononuclear cells were collected from the patients. Sequencing was performed on an Illumina MiSeq. The SMARTer RACE cDNA Amplification kit was used to reverse transcribe the RNA, and the TCR beta CDR3 region was then amplified. RNA from sorted cells was extracted with the RNeasy Mini Kit. Illumina paired-end sequencing was used to sequence the TCR beta amplicons. The original methods were these. MiXCR, VDJtools and the tcR R package were used for TCR repertoire analysis. The inverse Simpson index was used to measure diversity, and clones were grouped as rare, small, medium or expanded based on each clone's proportion of the repertoire. In-frame beta chains were kept once TCRdb had trimmed the public reads at Q25 with fastp and called clones with MiXCR. Entries that share a CDR3 protein sequence are merged under the most common genes and DNA. These V and J calls are TCRdb output, not the study's own analysis. The sample table contains fewer than 6,000 distinct CDR3 sequences; only one count was recorded for 96% of them. The leading ten clones occupy roughly 37% of the sample.

According to the germline V gene, CDR1 reads SGHRS and CDR2 reads YFSETQ. Inclusive of the bounding cysteine and phenylalanine, the CDR3 is 15 residues long. Only CDR3 DNA is held: 45 bases, read in frame from base 1. The chain is made from TRBV5-1 and TRBJ2-7; the D gene could be either TRBD1 or TRBD2, each agreeing at 5 bases. This sequence was found in a human patient who had an allogeneic stem cell transplant, so the T cells may come from the graft donor. The sample consisted of sorted CD4+ T cells from blood (whether regulatory or conventional is not recorded), taken 30 days after allogeneic stem cell transplant. The CDR3 corresponds to CGSSFPAGAMYEQYF. At the DNA level, the sequence is TGCGGCAGCAGCTTCCCAGCCGGGGCGATGTACGAGCAGTACTTC.